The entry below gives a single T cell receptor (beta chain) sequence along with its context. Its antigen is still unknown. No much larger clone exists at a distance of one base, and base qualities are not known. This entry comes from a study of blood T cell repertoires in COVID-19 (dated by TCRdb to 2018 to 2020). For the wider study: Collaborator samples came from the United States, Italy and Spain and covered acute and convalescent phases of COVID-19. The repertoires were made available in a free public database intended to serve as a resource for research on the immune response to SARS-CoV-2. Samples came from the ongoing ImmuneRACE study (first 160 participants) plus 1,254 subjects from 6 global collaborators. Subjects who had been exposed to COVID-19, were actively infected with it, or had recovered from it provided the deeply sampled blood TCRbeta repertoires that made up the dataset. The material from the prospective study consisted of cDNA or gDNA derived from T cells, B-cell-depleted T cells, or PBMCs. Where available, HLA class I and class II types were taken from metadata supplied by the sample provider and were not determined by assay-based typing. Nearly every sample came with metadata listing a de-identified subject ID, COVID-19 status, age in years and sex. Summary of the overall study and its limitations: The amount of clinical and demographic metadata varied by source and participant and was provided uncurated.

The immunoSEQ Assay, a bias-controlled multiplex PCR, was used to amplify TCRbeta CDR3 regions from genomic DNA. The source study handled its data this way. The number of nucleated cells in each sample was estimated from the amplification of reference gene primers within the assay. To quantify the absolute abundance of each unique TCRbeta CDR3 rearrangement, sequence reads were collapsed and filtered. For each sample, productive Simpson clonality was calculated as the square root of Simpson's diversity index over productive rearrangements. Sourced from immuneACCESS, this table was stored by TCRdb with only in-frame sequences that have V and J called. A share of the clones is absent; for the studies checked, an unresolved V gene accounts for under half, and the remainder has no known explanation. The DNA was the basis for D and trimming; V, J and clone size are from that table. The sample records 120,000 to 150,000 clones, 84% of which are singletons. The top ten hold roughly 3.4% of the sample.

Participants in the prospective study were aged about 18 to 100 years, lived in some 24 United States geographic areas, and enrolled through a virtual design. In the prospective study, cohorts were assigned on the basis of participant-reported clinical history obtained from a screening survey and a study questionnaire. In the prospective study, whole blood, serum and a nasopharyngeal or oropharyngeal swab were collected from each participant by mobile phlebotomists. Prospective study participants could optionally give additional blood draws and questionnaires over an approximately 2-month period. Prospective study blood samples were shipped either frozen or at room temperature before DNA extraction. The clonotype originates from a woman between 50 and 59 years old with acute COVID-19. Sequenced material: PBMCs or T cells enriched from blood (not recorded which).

CDR3 region: CASRTQALHSPLHF. The sequenced DNA is TGTGCCAGCAGGACACAGGCTCTTCATTCACCCCTCCACTTT. The V and J genes are TRBV28 and TRBJ1-6, with TRBD1 tentatively as D gene (5 bases match). As encoded in the germline V gene, CDR1 is MDHEN while CDR2 is SYDVKM. V and J are truncated by 6 bases and 8 bases respectively, leaving an intervening sequence of 14 bases. The CDR3 numbers 14 residues from cysteine through phenylalanine. Left in the record is the CDR3 DNA by itself, 42 bases read in frame from the first base. With the rest looked up from the reference TRBV28 and TRBJ1-6 genes rather than sequenced, the full variable domain is DVKVTQSSRYLVKRTGEKVFLECVQDMDHENMFWYRQDPGLGLRLIYFSYDVKMKEKGDIPEGYSVSREKKERFSLILESASTNQTSMYLCASRTQALHSPLHFGNGTRLTVT.